This T cell receptor (beta chain) was sequenced in a study of blood T cell repertoires in COVID-19. Generated by immunoSEQ multiplex PCR, the TCRdb table keeps only in-frame clones and is missing some. The repertoire includes some 110,000 clones, 82% of them detected once, and 3.5% to 5.5% sits in the top ten. The source material was peripheral blood. The TCR originated in a woman aged 70-85 years with acute or convalescent COVID-19.

The CDR3 region has the DNA TGTGCCAGCAGCGGGACAGTCGCTGGAAACACCATATATTTT. Translating gives CASSGTVAGNTIYF. The chain has TRBV6-5 and TRBJ1-3; 7 bases match TRBD1. CDR1 is MNHEY, CDR2 SVGAGI, per germline. V lost 6 bases, J lost 2 bases, and 4 bases stayed unmatched. This CDR3 contains 14 residues.